This TCR beta chain was recorded in a study of spatial heterogeneity in lung cancer. Study details: Beta-chain sequences were consistently detected more often than alpha-chain sequences.

The study's findings and limits: It was found that expanded intratumoral alpha and beta TCR counts tracked tumor mutation counts.

Specified time point: sample taken at primary tumor resection. CDR1 and CDR2 (germline): DFQATT, SNEGSKA (reference sequence). CDR3 length: 15 amino acids. The ends were cut back, 6 bases at V and 5 bases at J, with 20 bases in the middle. TCRdb processed the 5' RACE reads anew with MiXCR; each CDR3 protein has one entry. Altogether about 5,200 distinct CDR3 sequences are present, around 12% being singletons, with the ten largest covering roughly 48%. Concerning this clonotype itself: What it binds is not known.

The rearrangement joins TRBV20-1 to TRBJ2-1, with a tentative D call TRBD2 (6 bases). The specimen comprised lung tumor tissue, sampled at surgery. This TCR was recovered from a male donor with early-stage non-small cell lung cancer. The DNA of the CDR3 is TGCAGTGCCCCCCGCCGGGGGAGTGGGCACAATGAGCAGTTCTTC. This gives the protein CSAPRRGSGHNEQFF.